This is a list of T cell receptor beta chains from one sample in a study of OX40 agonist ivuxolimab in advanced cancers. Libraries were prepared by immunoSEQ multiplex PCR; TCRdb keeps only in-frame clonotypes and omits some of them. The sample consists of 80,000 or so clones, roughly 90% of them appearing once. The source was CD4+ or CD8+ T cells sorted from blood, collected in a trial of the OX40 agonist ivuxolimab. These receptors were collected from an adult with an advanced solid tumor such as melanoma, head and neck, liver or kidney cancer. The CDR3 runs from the conserved cysteine through the conserved F or W. D genes are given only for firm matches. Clone size is given for some rows only: seen once, a few or many times, or a class if the clone is expanded.

J gene: TRBJ2-2
V gene: TRBV6-5
D gene: .
CDR3 length: 13
clone size: .
CDR3 DNA: TGTGCCAGCCGGACAGTAAACACCGGGGAGCTGTTTTTT
CDR3 protein: CASRTVNTGELFF

J gene: TRBJ2-3
V gene: TRBV7-2
D gene: TRBD2
CDR3 length: 15
clone size: few
CDR3 DNA: TGTGCCAGCAGCCCTAGCGGGGGGGCCGGAGATACGCAGTATTTT
CDR3 protein: CASSPSGGAGDTQYF

J gene: TRBJ1-1
V gene: TRBV10-1
D gene: .
CDR3 length: 13
clone size: .
CDR3 DNA: TGCGCCAGCAGTGCAAGGCTGAACACTGAAGCTTTCTTT
CDR3 protein: CASSARLNTEAFF

J gene: TRBJ1-3
V gene: TRBV6-1
D gene: .
CDR3 length: 15
clone size: .
CDR3 DNA: TGTGCCAGCAGACAGGGCGGTAGACTTGGAAACACCATATATTTT
CDR3 protein: CASRQGGRLGNTIYF

J gene: TRBJ1-2
V gene: TRBV5-4
D gene: .
CDR3 length: 12
clone size: .
CDR3 DNA: TGTGCCAGCAGCTTGGACAAGTATGGCTACACCTTC
CDR3 protein: CASSLDKYGYTF

J gene: TRBJ2-1
V gene: TRBV13
D gene: TRBD2
CDR3 length: 18
clone size: .
CDR3 DNA: TGTGCCAGCAGCTTTCTACCGACTAGCGGGCTCTCCTACAATGAGCAGTTCTTC
CDR3 protein: CASSFLPTSGLSYNEQFF

J gene: TRBJ2-7
V gene: TRBV6-6
D gene: TRBD1
CDR3 length: 16
clone size: .
CDR3 DNA: TGTGCCAGCAGTTACGGGACCGGGACAGGGGGCTACGAGCAGTACTTC
CDR3 protein: CASSYGTGTGGYEQYF

J gene: TRBJ2-2
V gene: TRBV5-6
D gene: TRBD1
CDR3 length: 17
clone size: once
CDR3 DNA: TGTGCCAGCAGCTTGGGACAGGGGCCCTTGGTGACCGGGGAGCTGTTTTTT
CDR3 protein: CASSLGQGPLVTGELFF

J gene: TRBJ2-1
V gene: TRBV5-4
D gene: .
CDR3 length: 11
clone size: .
CDR3 DNA: TGTGCCAGCAGCGCCGGGGTCGAGCAGTTCTTC
CDR3 protein: CASSAGVEQFF

J gene: TRBJ1-3
V gene: TRBV28
D gene: TRBD1
CDR3 length: 16
clone size: .
CDR3 DNA: TGTGCCAGCGGTCATCGGACAGGCGTCTCTGGAAACACCATATATTTT
CDR3 protein: CASGHRTGVSGNTIYF

J gene: TRBJ2-5
V gene: TRBV6-6
D gene: .
CDR3 length: 11
clone size: .
CDR3 DNA: TGTGCCAGCACCGATGAAGAGACCCAGTACTTC
CDR3 protein: CASTDEETQYF

J gene: TRBJ2-5
V gene: TRBV7-9
D gene: .
CDR3 length: 14
clone size: .
CDR3 DNA: TGTGCCAGCAGCGACGGCAAGTACCAAGAGACCCAGTACTTC
CDR3 protein: CASSDGKYQETQYF

J gene: TRBJ2-1
V gene: TRBV19
D gene: .
CDR3 length: 15
clone size: .
CDR3 DNA: TGTGCCAGTAGGCTTCGGGGCCCCTCCTACAATGAGCAGTTCTTC
CDR3 protein: CASRLRGPSYNEQFF

J gene: TRBJ2-3
V gene: TRBV28
D gene: .
CDR3 length: 14
clone size: .
CDR3 DNA: TGTGCCAGCAGTTCGGTCGGATACACAGATACGCAGTATTTT
CDR3 protein: CASSSVGYTDTQYF

J gene: TRBJ1-3
V gene: TRBV5-1
D gene: TRBD1
CDR3 length: 14
clone size: .
CDR3 DNA: TGCGCCAGCAGCATCACAGGGGGTGGAAACACCATATATTTT
CDR3 protein: CASSITGGGNTIYF

J gene: TRBJ1-2
V gene: TRBV20-1
D gene: .
CDR3 length: 10
clone size: .
CDR3 DNA: TGCAGTGCAGGACAGTCTGGCTACACCTTC
CDR3 protein: CSAGQSGYTF

J gene: TRBJ1-3
V gene: TRBV30
D gene: .
CDR3 length: 14
clone size: .
CDR3 DNA: TGTGCCTGGATTAGTGGTGCCTCTGGAAACACCATATATTTT
CDR3 protein: CAWISGASGNTIYF

J gene: TRBJ2-2
V gene: TRBV4-1
D gene: .
CDR3 length: 17
clone size: .
CDR3 DNA: TGCGCCAGCAGCCAAGGGTTATTAGGGTGGAACACCGGGGAGCTGTTTTTT
CDR3 protein: CASSQGLLGWNTGELFF

J gene: TRBJ2-3
V gene: TRBV2
D gene: .
CDR3 length: 18
clone size: .
CDR3 DNA: TGTGCCAGCAGTAGAACCCGCCTGGACCCAGGAAGCACAGATACGCAGTATTTT
CDR3 protein: CASSRTRLDPGSTDTQYF

J gene: TRBJ2-5
V gene: TRBV5-1
D gene: .
CDR3 length: 16
clone size: once
CDR3 DNA: TGCGCCAGCAGCTTGGCCCTTCGTGACAGGAAAGAGACCCAGTACTTC
CDR3 protein: CASSLALRDRKETQYF

J gene: TRBJ1-5
V gene: TRBV21-1
D gene: .
CDR3 length: 14
clone size: .
CDR3 DNA: TGTGCCAGTAAGAGGCAGGGAGGCAATCAGCCCCAGCATTTT
CDR3 protein: CASKRQGGNQPQHF

J gene: TRBJ2-5
V gene: TRBV10-2
D gene: TRBD2
CDR3 length: 16
clone size: .
CDR3 DNA: TGCGCCAGCACTGTGTCTAGCGGGGGGTTTCAAGAGACCCAGTACTTC
CDR3 protein: CASTVSSGGFQETQYF

J gene: TRBJ2-7
V gene: TRBV5-1
D gene: TRBD1
CDR3 length: 14
clone size: once
CDR3 DNA: TGCGCCAGCAGCCTACGGACAGGGCCCTACGAGCAGTACTTC
CDR3 protein: CASSLRTGPYEQYF

J gene: TRBJ1-1
V gene: TRBV19
D gene: TRBD1
CDR3 length: 16
clone size: few
CDR3 DNA: TGTGCCAGTAGTATAGCCTCAACAGGGGGAGGCACTGAAGCTTTCTTT
CDR3 protein: CASSIASTGGGTEAFF

J gene: TRBJ2-7
V gene: TRBV28
D gene: TRBD2
CDR3 length: 12
clone size: .
CDR3 DNA: TGTGCCAGCAGTTTATTAGCGGGCGAGCAGTACTTC
CDR3 protein: CASSLLAGEQYF

J gene: TRBJ1-1
V gene: TRBV6-5
D gene: .
CDR3 length: 15
clone size: .
CDR3 DNA: TGTGCCAGCAGTTACGCCCCGGCAGGGTCCACTGAAGCTTTCTTT
CDR3 protein: CASSYAPAGSTEAFF

J gene: TRBJ2-3
V gene: TRBV21-1
D gene: .
CDR3 length: 13
clone size: .
CDR3 DNA: TGTGCCAGCGGTCGGGGGGTCACAGATACGCAGTATTTT
CDR3 protein: CASGRGVTDTQYF

J gene: TRBJ1-2
V gene: TRBV7-2
D gene: TRBD1
CDR3 length: 13
clone size: .
CDR3 DNA: TGTGCCAGCAGCTCGACGACAGGGTTTGGCTACACCTTC
CDR3 protein: CASSSTTGFGYTF

J gene: TRBJ1-2
V gene: TRBV5-1
D gene: .
CDR3 length: 15
clone size: .
CDR3 DNA: TGCGCCAGCAGCTTCCAACAGGGAGCTAACTATGGCTACACCTTC
CDR3 protein: CASSFQQGANYGYTF

J gene: TRBJ1-6
V gene: TRBV18
D gene: TRBD1
CDR3 length: 14
clone size: .
CDR3 DNA: TGTGCCAGCTCACCTGGACAGGGGAGGACGCCCCTCCACTTT
CDR3 protein: CASSPGQGRTPLHF

J gene: TRBJ2-1
V gene: TRBV10-3
D gene: TRBD1
CDR3 length: 13
clone size: .
CDR3 DNA: TGTGCCATCAGTCCCGACAGGGTCAATGAGCAGTTCTTC
CDR3 protein: CAISPDRVNEQFF

J gene: TRBJ2-7
V gene: TRBV5-1
D gene: .
CDR3 length: 13
clone size: .
CDR3 DNA: TGCGCCAGCAGCCGGATAACTGGCTACGAGCAGTACTTC
CDR3 protein: CASSRITGYEQYF

J gene: TRBJ1-5
V gene: TRBV30
D gene: .
CDR3 length: 16
clone size: .
CDR3 DNA: TGTGCCTGGAGTAACCCGCAGGGGAGAGGGGGTCAGCCCCAGCATTTT
CDR3 protein: CAWSNPQGRGGQPQHF

J gene: TRBJ1-2
V gene: TRBV7-2
D gene: .
CDR3 length: 15
clone size: once
CDR3 DNA: TGTGCCAGCAGCTTGGATTCTCGGGGCTTCTATGGCTACACCTTC
CDR3 protein: CASSLDSRGFYGYTF

J gene: TRBJ1-3
V gene: TRBV2
D gene: TRBD1
CDR3 length: 16
clone size: .
CDR3 DNA: TGTGCCAGCAGTCCCGGGACAGTCGCGACTGGAAACACCATATATTTT
CDR3 protein: CASSPGTVATGNTIYF

J gene: TRBJ1-1
V gene: TRBV7-9
D gene: .
CDR3 length: 13
clone size: .
CDR3 DNA: TGTGCCAGCAGCCCCCCGGGGGTCACTGAAGCTTTCTTT
CDR3 protein: CASSPPGVTEAFF

J gene: TRBJ2-3
V gene: TRBV6-1
D gene: TRBD2
CDR3 length: 15
clone size: .
CDR3 DNA: TGTGCCAGTAGCGTTCTAGCGGGGAGCACAGATACGCAGTATTTT
CDR3 protein: CASSVLAGSTDTQYF

J gene: TRBJ2-5
V gene: TRBV19
D gene: TRBD1
CDR3 length: 16
clone size: .
CDR3 DNA: TGTGCCAGTAGTATCGCGACAGGGGTAAGGCAAGAGACCCAGTACTTC
CDR3 protein: CASSIATGVRQETQYF

J gene: TRBJ2-4
V gene: TRBV6-5
D gene: .
CDR3 length: 11
clone size: .
CDR3 DNA: TGTGCCACCGTCGCCAAAAACATTCAGTACTTC
CDR3 protein: CATVAKNIQYF

J gene: TRBJ2-2
V gene: TRBV11-2
D gene: TRBD1
CDR3 length: 16
clone size: .
CDR3 DNA: TGTGCCAGCAGCTTAGTTCCAGGGGGAGACACCGGGGAGCTGTTTTTT
CDR3 protein: CASSLVPGGDTGELFF

J gene: TRBJ2-5
V gene: TRBV5-8
D gene: .
CDR3 length: 11
clone size: .
CDR3 DNA: TGTGCCAGCAGCTCAGAGTGGGAGCAGTACTTC
CDR3 protein: CASSSEWEQYF

J gene: TRBJ1-6
V gene: TRBV30
D gene: .
CDR3 length: 15
clone size: .
CDR3 DNA: TGTGCCTGGCGTTTGTCAAGCTCCTATAATTCACCCCTCCACTTT
CDR3 protein: CAWRLSSSYNSPLHF